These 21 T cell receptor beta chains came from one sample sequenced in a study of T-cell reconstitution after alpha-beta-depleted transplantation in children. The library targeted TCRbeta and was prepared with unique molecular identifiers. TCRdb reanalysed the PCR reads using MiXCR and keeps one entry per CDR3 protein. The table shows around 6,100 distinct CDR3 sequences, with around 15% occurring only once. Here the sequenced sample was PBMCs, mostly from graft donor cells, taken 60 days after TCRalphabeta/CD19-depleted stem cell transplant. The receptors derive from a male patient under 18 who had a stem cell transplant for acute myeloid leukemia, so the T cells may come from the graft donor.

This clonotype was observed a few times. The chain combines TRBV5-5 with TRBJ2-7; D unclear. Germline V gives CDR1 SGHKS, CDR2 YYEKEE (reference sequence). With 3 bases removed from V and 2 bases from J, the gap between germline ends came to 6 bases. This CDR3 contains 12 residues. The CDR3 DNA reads TGTGCCAGCAGCTCGGCCGCCTACGAGCAGTACTTC. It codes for CASSSAAYEQYF.

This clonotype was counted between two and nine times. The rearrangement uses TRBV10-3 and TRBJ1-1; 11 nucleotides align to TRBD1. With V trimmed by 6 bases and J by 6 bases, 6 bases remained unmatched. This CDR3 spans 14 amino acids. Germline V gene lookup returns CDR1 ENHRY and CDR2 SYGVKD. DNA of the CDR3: TGTGCCATCAGGACCGGGACAGGGGGTTCTGAAGCTTTCTTT. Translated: CAIRTGTGGSEAFF.

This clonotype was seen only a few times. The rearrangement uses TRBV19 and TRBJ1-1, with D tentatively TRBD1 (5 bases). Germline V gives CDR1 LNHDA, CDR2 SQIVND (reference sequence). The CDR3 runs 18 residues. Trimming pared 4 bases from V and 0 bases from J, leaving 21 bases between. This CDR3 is CASSNGFRAGHMNTEAFF. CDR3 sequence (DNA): TGTGCCAGTAGTAACGGTTTCAGGGCAGGGCACATGAACACTGAAGCTTTCTTT.

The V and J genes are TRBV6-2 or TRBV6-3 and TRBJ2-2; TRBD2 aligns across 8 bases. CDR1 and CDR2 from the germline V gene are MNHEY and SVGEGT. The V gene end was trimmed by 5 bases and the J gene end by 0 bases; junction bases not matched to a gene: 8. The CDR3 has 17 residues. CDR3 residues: CASSPLPSGPNTGELFF. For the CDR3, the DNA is TGTGCCAGCAGTCCTCTCCCTAGCGGGCCGAACACCGGGGAGCTGTTTTTT.

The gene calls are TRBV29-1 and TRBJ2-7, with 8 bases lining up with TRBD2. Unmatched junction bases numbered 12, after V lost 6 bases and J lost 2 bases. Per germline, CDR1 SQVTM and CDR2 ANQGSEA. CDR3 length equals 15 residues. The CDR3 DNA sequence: TGCAGCGTCAGCCCGGGGGCGGGGGGAACCTACGAGCAGTACTTC. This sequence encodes CSVSPGAGGTYEQYF.

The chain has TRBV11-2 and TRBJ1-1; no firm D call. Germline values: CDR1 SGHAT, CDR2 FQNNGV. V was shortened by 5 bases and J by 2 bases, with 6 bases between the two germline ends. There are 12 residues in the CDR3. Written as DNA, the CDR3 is TGTGCCAGCAGCACCCAAAACACTGAAGCTTTCTTT. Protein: CASSTQNTEAFF.

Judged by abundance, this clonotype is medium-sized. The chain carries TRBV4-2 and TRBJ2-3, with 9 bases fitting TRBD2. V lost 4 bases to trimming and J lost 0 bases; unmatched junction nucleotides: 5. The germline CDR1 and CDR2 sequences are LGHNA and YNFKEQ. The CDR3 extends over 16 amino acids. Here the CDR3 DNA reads TGTGCCAGCAGCCGCCATAGCGGGAGCAGCACAGATACGCAGTATTTT. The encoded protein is CASSRHSGSSTDTQYF.

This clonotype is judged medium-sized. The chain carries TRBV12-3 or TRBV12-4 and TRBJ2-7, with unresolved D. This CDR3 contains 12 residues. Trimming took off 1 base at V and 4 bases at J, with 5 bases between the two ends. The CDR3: CASSLERYEQYF. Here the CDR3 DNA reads TGTGCCAGCAGTTTAGAAAGATACGAGCAGTACTTC.

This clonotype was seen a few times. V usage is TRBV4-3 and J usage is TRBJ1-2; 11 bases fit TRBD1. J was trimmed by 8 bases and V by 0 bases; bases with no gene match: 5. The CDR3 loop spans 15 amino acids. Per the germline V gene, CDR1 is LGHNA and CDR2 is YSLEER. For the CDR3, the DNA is TGCGCCAGCAGCCAAGATCGAGGGACAGGGGGAGGCTACACCTTC. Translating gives CASSQDRGTGGGYTF.

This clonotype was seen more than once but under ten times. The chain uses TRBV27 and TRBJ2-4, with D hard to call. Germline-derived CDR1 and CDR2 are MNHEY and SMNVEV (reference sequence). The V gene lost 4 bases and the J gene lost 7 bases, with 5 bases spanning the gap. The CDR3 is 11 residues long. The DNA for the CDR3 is TGTGCCAGCAGTTCATTGAACATTCAGTACTTC. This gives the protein CASSSLNIQYF.

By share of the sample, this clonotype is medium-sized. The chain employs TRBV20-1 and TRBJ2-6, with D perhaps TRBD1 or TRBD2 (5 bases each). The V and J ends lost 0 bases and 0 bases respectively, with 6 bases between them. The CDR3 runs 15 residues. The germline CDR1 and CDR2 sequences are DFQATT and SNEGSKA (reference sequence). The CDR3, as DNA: TGCAGTGCTAGAGATGGGGGCTCTGGGGCCAACGTCCTGACTTTC. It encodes CSARDGGSGANVLTF.

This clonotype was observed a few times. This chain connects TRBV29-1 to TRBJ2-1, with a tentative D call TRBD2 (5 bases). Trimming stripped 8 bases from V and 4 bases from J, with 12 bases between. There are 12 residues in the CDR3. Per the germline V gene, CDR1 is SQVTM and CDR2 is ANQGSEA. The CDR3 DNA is TGCAGCTTTCGGGGTTTGTACAATGAGCAGTTCTTC. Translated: CSFRGLYNEQFF.

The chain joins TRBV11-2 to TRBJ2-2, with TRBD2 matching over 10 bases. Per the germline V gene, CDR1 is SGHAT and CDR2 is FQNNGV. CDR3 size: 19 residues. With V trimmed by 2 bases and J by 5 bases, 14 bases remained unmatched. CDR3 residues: CASSLSPLAGALGTGELFF. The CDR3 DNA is TGTGCCAGCAGCTTATCTCCGCTAGCGGGAGCTCTAGGGACCGGGGAGCTGTTTTTT.

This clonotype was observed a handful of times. CDR3 DNA: TGTGCCAGCAGCCCGGGACTAGCGGGAGTTCCTGGGGCCAACGTCCTGACTTTC. It yields the protein CASSPGLAGVPGANVLTF. The chain combines TRBV5-7 with TRBJ2-6, with 14 positions matching TRBD2. TRBV5-7 carries the ORF label, with uncertain function. The ends lost 4 bases at V and 2 bases at J; junction bases unmatched: 5. There are 18 residues in the CDR3.

The CDR3 protein is CASSLDRGGYGYTF. The CDR3 DNA follows: TGTGCCAGCAGCCTCGACAGGGGAGGCTATGGCTACACCTTC. V usage is TRBV3-1 and J usage is TRBJ1-2; the match to TRBD1 covers 8 bases. This CDR3 has 14 residues. The germline V gene encodes CDR1 LGHDT and CDR2 YNNKEL (reference sequence). After removal of 4 bases from V and 4 bases from J, the junction contained 5 bases not matched to a gene.

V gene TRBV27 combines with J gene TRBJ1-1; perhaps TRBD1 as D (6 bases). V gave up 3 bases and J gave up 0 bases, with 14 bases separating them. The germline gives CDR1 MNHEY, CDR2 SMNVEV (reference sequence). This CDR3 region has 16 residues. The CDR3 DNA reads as TGTGCCAGCAGTTTCCAATACAGGGCGGTGAACACTGAAGCTTTCTTT. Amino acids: CASSFQYRAVNTEAFF.

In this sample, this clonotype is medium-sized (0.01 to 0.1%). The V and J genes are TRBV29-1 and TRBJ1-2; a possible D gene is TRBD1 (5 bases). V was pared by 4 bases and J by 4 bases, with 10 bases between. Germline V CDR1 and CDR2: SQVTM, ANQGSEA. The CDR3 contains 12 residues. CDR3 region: CSVGGALYGYTF. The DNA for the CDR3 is TGCAGCGTTGGGGGCGCGCTCTATGGCTACACCTTC.

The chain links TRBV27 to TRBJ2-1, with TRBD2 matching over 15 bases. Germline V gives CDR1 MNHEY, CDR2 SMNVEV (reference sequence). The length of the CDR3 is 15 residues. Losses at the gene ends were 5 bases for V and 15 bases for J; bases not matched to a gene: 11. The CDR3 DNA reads TGTGCCAGCAGTGTCCGGACTAGCGGGAGGGCCATTGGGTTCTTC. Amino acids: CASSVRTSGRAIGFF.

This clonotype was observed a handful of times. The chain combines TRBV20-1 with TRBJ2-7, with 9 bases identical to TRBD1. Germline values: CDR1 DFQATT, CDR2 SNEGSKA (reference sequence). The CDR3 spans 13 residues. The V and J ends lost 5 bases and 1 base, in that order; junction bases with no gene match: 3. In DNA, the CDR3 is TGCAGTGCTTGGACAGGGGTTTCCTACGAGCAGTACTTC. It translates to CSAWTGVSYEQYF.

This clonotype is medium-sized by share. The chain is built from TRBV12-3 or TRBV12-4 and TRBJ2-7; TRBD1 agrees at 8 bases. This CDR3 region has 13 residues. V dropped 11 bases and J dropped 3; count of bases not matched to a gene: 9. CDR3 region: CAGAVDRGYEQYF. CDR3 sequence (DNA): TGTGCCGGGGCCGTTGACAGGGGCTACGAGCAGTACTTC.

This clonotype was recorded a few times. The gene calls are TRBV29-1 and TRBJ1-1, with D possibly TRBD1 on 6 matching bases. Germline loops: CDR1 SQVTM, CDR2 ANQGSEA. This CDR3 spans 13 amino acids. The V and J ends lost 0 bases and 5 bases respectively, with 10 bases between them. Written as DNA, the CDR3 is TGCAGCGTTGAAGAGAGGGGGGGTACTGAAGCTTTCTTT. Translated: CSVEERGGTEAFF.